This T cell receptor (beta chain) is from a study of cytomegalovirus exposure and HLA in healthy donors. Study-wide findings and caveats: Sequencing probably produced one cluster of sequence variants that were highly shared. Follow-up analysis later connected one missense variant in DCLRE1C with trimming of TCR beta V- and J-genes. Another analysis was done later, and it associated approximately 15,000 TCR beta sequences with HLA alleles at 0.05 false discovery rate.

Per germline, CDR1 SGDLS and CDR2 YYNGEE. Trimming removed 0 bases from V and 0 bases from J, with 19 bases in between. The CDR3 loop spans 18 amino acids. As for this clone: As yet, its antigen is unknown.

The donors comprised healthy bone marrow donors. The PCR employed 60 Vbeta primers together with 13 Jbeta primers. The method was immunoSEQ multiplex PCR; TCRdb's version includes in-frame clones alone and lacks a portion of them. The data contain around 150,000 clones, 88% of them seen just once; the ten biggest clones take up more than 0.5%. The genes are TRBV9 and TRBJ2-7; possible D gene TRBD2, 6 bases. Sample: PBMCs. The receptor was derived from a woman between 40 and 50 years old in good health and CMV-seronegative. DNA of the CDR3: TGTGCCAGCAGCGTAGGCACTAGTTCCCCGGGACTCTCCTACGAGCAGTACTTC. It yields the protein CASSVGTSSPGLSYEQYF.